A selection of T cell receptor beta chains follows, all from one sample in a study of blood T cell repertoires in COVID-19. Method: immunoSEQ multiplex PCR; TCRdb's copy keeps in-frame clones and lacks some. The sample holds about 440,000 clones; around 90% are singletons and the top ten take approximately 2%. Input material: PBMCs or T cells enriched from blood (not recorded which). These receptors were obtained from a woman under 30 with acute COVID-19. The CDR3 runs from the conserved cysteine through the conserved F or W. Each record gives: clone size, V gene, J gene, D gene, CDR3 DNA, CDR3 protein. The D gene is left open where the match is weak. Some rows have no size entry. The others give once, few or many, or a class for an expanded clone.

size: NA
V: TRBV18
J: TRBJ2-7
D: NA
DNA: TGTGCCAGCTCGCCGGGACAAACCTACGAGCAGTACTTC
CDR3: CASSPGQTYEQYF

size: NA
V: TRBV7-8
J: TRBJ2-7
D: TRBD2
DNA: TGTGCCAGCAGCCCTCTACTGGGAGGGACCTACGAGCAGTACTTC
CDR3: CASSPLLGGTYEQYF

size: few
V: TRBV6-5
J: TRBJ1-2
D: NA
DNA: TGTGCCAGCAGTTACCAACTTGGGTACAAAGGGGATGGCTACACCTTC
CDR3: CASSYQLGYKGDGYTF

size: once
V: TRBV3-1/TRBV3-2
J: TRBJ2-3
D: TRBD1
DNA: TGTGCCAGCAGCCAATGGGACAGTAGCACAGATACGCAGTATTTT
CDR3: CASSQWDSSTDTQYF

size: once
V: TRBV7-8
J: TRBJ2-3
D: NA
DNA: TGTGCCAGCAGCATCCGACTTGACAGTTCAGATACGCAGTATTTT
CDR3: CASSIRLDSSDTQYF

size: NA
V: TRBV4-2
J: TRBJ2-7
D: NA
DNA: TGTGCCAGCAGCCAAGATGGCAGCGACTACGAGCAGTACTTC
CDR3: CASSQDGSDYEQYF

size: NA
V: TRBV5-1
J: TRBJ1-6
D: NA
DNA: TGCGCCAGCAGCCCGGGTCAAAATTCCTCACCCCTCCACTTT
CDR3: CASSPGQNSSPLHF

size: NA
V: TRBV2
J: TRBJ2-7
D: NA
DNA: TGTGCCAGCATACAGGCGCCGAGCTCCTACGAGCAGTACTTC
CDR3: CASIQAPSSYEQYF

size: NA
V: TRBV20-1
J: TRBJ1-3
D: NA
DNA: TGCAGTGCTAGTCGGCAGACTATAAACACCATATATTTT
CDR3: CSASRQTINTIYF

size: NA
V: TRBV2
J: TRBJ2-3
D: NA
DNA: TGTGCCAGCCCACTTAGGGGAGATACGCAGTATTTT
CDR3: CASPLRGDTQYF

size: NA
V: TRBV7-3
J: TRBJ2-5
D: TRBD2
DNA: TGTGCCAGCAGCCCGACCCGCGGGGGTCAAGAGACCCAGTACTTC
CDR3: CASSPTRGGQETQYF

size: NA
V: TRBV27
J: TRBJ1-1
D: NA
DNA: TGTGCCAGCAGTTTATCGGCAGGGGACACTGAAGCTTTCTTT
CDR3: CASSLSAGDTEAFF

size: once
V: TRBV19
J: TRBJ2-2
D: TRBD2
DNA: TGTGCCAGTAGTACCTCGGGGGGGACGGCCGGGGAGCTGTTTTTT
CDR3: CASSTSGGTAGELFF

size: NA
V: TRBV11-3
J: TRBJ2-1
D: TRBD2
DNA: TGTGCCAGCAGCTCGACTAGCGCCTCCCATGAGCAGTTCTTC
CDR3: CASSSTSASHEQFF

size: once
V: TRBV3-1/TRBV3-2
J: TRBJ2-1
D: TRBD2
DNA: TGTGCCAGCAGCCGGGGACTAGCGGGAAACTACAATGAGCAGTTCTTC
CDR3: CASSRGLAGNYNEQFF

size: NA
V: TRBV7-3
J: TRBJ2-1
D: TRBD1
DNA: TGTGCCAGCAGCTTAGGGACAGGGAGTATCAATGAGCAGTTCTTC
CDR3: CASSLGTGSINEQFF

size: NA
V: TRBV19
J: TRBJ1-2
D: NA
DNA: TGTGCCAGTAGTATGGGGGACATCCCATATGGCTACACCTTC
CDR3: CASSMGDIPYGYTF

size: NA
V: TRBV6-5
J: TRBJ1-6
D: NA
DNA: TGTGCCAGCAGGGCGGAGGATAGAGAATCTTCACCCCTCCACTTT
CDR3: CASRAEDRESSPLHF

size: NA
V: TRBV28
J: TRBJ2-1
D: TRBD2
DNA: TGTGCCAGCAGCGCTCATAGCGGGACTCCCTACAATGAGCAGTTCTTC
CDR3: CASSAHSGTPYNEQFF

size: NA
V: TRBV27
J: TRBJ1-2
D: NA
DNA: TGTGCCAGCAGTAATTACGGGACGGGAGTCTATGGCTACACCTTC
CDR3: CASSNYGTGVYGYTF

size: NA
V: TRBV11-2
J: TRBJ2-1
D: TRBD2
DNA: TGTGCCAGCAGCTTAGATTTCGGGACTAGTGGGGAGCAGTTCTTC
CDR3: CASSLDFGTSGEQFF

size: NA
V: TRBV6-5
J: TRBJ2-2
D: NA
DNA: TGTGCCAGCAGTTACTCGGCACCGGGGACCGGGGAGCTGTTTTTT
CDR3: CASSYSAPGTGELFF

size: once
V: TRBV19
J: TRBJ2-5
D: NA
DNA: TGTGCCAGTAGTGTCTCAGTGGAAGAGACCCAGTACTTC
CDR3: CASSVSVEETQYF

size: few
V: TRBV25-1
J: TRBJ1-5
D: NA
DNA: TGTGCCAGCAGTGAATCAGGAGGAGGCAGGCATCAGCCCCAGCATTTT
CDR3: CASSESGGGRHQPQHF

size: NA
V: TRBV2
J: TRBJ2-5
D: NA
DNA: TGTGCCAGCAGTGATACCCCCGCGGAAGAGACCCAGTACTTC
CDR3: CASSDTPAEETQYF

size: NA
V: TRBV6-5
J: TRBJ1-5
D: TRBD1
DNA: TGTGCCAGCGGACAGGATATTAATCAGCCCCAGCATTTT
CDR3: CASGQDINQPQHF

size: NA
V: TRBV3-1/TRBV3-2
J: TRBJ2-7
D: TRBD1
DNA: TGTGCCAGCAGCCTGGGACAGGGCTTCAACGAGCAGTACTTC
CDR3: CASSLGQGFNEQYF

size: once
V: TRBV6-5
J: TRBJ2-2
D: TRBD1
DNA: TGTGCCAGCAGCAAACAGGGGTCTACCGGGGAGCTGTTTTTT
CDR3: CASSKQGSTGELFF

size: NA
V: TRBV7-2
J: TRBJ2-2
D: NA
DNA: TGTGCCAGCAGCTTACTCCCCCTAGCGAACACCGGGGAGCTGTTTTTT
CDR3: CASSLLPLANTGELFF

size: NA
V: TRBV15
J: TRBJ2-7
D: NA
DNA: TGTGCCACCAGCAGAGATAACAGGGTGTCCTACGAGCAGTACTTC
CDR3: CATSRDNRVSYEQYF

size: NA
V: TRBV15
J: TRBJ1-4
D: NA
DNA: TGTGCCACCAGCAGCCAACGGACAGTTCCGAATGAAAAACTGTTTTTT
CDR3: CATSSQRTVPNEKLFF

size: NA
V: TRBV12-3/TRBV12-4
J: TRBJ2-7
D: NA
DNA: TGTGCCAGCAGAAGAACAGGGTACGAGCAGTACTTC
CDR3: CASRRTGYEQYF

size: NA
V: TRBV27
J: TRBJ1-6
D: TRBD1
DNA: TGTGCCATCGTAATGGACAGGGGGAATTCACCCCTCCACTTT
CDR3: CAIVMDRGNSPLHF

size: NA
V: TRBV30
J: TRBJ1-6
D: TRBD1
DNA: TGTGCCTGGAGTGTAGGGACAGGGCGAAATTCACCCCTCCACTTT
CDR3: CAWSVGTGRNSPLHF

size: NA
V: TRBV29-1
J: TRBJ2-3
D: TRBD1
DNA: TGCAGCGTTGACGGGGACAGGGCCTACACAGATACGCAGTATTTT
CDR3: CSVDGDRAYTDTQYF

size: NA
V: TRBV10-3
J: TRBJ2-7
D: NA
DNA: TGTGCCATCAGTGAACCAGCGGAGACAATGTACTTC
CDR3: CAISEPAETMYF

size: NA
V: TRBV2
J: TRBJ1-2
D: TRBD1
DNA: TGTGCCAGCAAAGACAGGGGATTTGGCTATGGCTACACCTTC
CDR3: CASKDRGFGYGYTF

size: NA
V: TRBV4-3
J: TRBJ2-2
D: TRBD2
DNA: TGCGCCAGCAGCCAAAAAGCGGGAGGGGCGCTGGACGGGGAGCTGTTTTTT
CDR3: CASSQKAGGALDGELFF

size: NA
V: TRBV6-1
J: TRBJ2-1
D: NA
DNA: TGTGCCAGCAGTGACGGGGTCATGAAAAACAATGAGCAGTTCTTC
CDR3: CASSDGVMKNNEQFF

size: NA
V: TRBV1
J: TRBJ2-3
D: NA
DNA: TGCACCAGCAGCCAAGATGGGACAGGGCCAGATACGCAGTATTTT
CDR3: CTSSQDGTGPDTQYF

size: NA
V: TRBV5-4
J: TRBJ1-1
D: TRBD1
DNA: TGTGCCAGCAGCCGTCGACAGGGCGACACTGAAGCTTTCTTT
CDR3: CASSRRQGDTEAFF

size: NA
V: TRBV7-9
J: TRBJ2-3
D: NA
DNA: TGTGCCAGCAGCTCCAGTCGGGAGTCGGGCACAGATACGCAGTATTTT
CDR3: CASSSSRESGTDTQYF

size: once
V: TRBV18
J: TRBJ1-1
D: TRBD1
DNA: TGTGCCAGCTCACCAGGGACAGTTGGATACACTGAAGCTTTCTTT
CDR3: CASSPGTVGYTEAFF

size: NA
V: TRBV6-5
J: TRBJ2-7
D: NA
DNA: TGTGCCAGCAGGCAACAGTACTTAGACTTC
CDR3: CASRQQYLDF

size: NA
V: TRBV4-3
J: TRBJ2-7
D: TRBD1
DNA: TGCGCCAGCAGCCAATATAATCCGACAGGGTTAAGCGAGCAGTACTTC
CDR3: CASSQYNPTGLSEQYF

size: NA
V: TRBV6-6
J: TRBJ1-2
D: TRBD1
DNA: TGTGCCAGCAGCACTTCCCTCGGGACAGAGGATGGCTACACCTTC
CDR3: CASSTSLGTEDGYTF

size: NA
V: TRBV5-6
J: TRBJ2-7
D: TRBD1
DNA: TGTGCCAGCAGCTTCCGGGACAGGGGGCGAAACGAGCAGTACTTC
CDR3: CASSFRDRGRNEQYF

size: NA
V: TRBV5-4
J: TRBJ1-2
D: NA
DNA: TGTGCCAGCAGCTCCGGGCCCGGACAGCTTGGCTACACCTTC
CDR3: CASSSGPGQLGYTF

size: NA
V: TRBV6-1
J: TRBJ2-3
D: TRBD2
DNA: TGTGCCAGCAGTGCGCTCGGGGGGAGGGCGAAAGATACGCAGTATTTT
CDR3: CASSALGGRAKDTQYF

size: NA
V: TRBV4-1
J: TRBJ2-3
D: TRBD1
DNA: TGCGCCACCCGGACAGGGGACATCCTCACAGATACGCAGTATTTT
CDR3: CATRTGDILTDTQYF

size: NA
V: TRBV12-5
J: TRBJ1-1
D: NA
DNA: TGTGCTAGTGGTGCTACCAAAAGGGGGACTGAAGCTTTCTTT
CDR3: CASGATKRGTEAFF

size: NA
V: TRBV6-4
J: TRBJ1-5
D: TRBD1
DNA: TGTGCCAGCAGTACCGGACAGGTAGGCTATCAGCCCCAGCATTTT
CDR3: CASSTGQVGYQPQHF

size: NA
V: TRBV9
J: TRBJ1-1
D: NA
DNA: TGTGCCAGCAGCGGACCAGGGAATCTGAACACTGAAGCTTTCTTT
CDR3: CASSGPGNLNTEAFF

size: once
V: TRBV28
J: TRBJ2-1
D: NA
DNA: TGTGCCAGCAGTTTTATGCAGGGGCGATACAATGAGCAGTTCTTC
CDR3: CASSFMQGRYNEQFF

size: NA
V: TRBV5-5
J: TRBJ2-1
D: TRBD2
DNA: TGTGCCAGCAGCTGGCTGCGACTAGCCTCCTACAATGAGCAGTTCTTC
CDR3: CASSWLRLASYNEQFF

size: few
V: TRBV7-2
J: TRBJ2-5
D: TRBD2
DNA: TGTGCCAGCAGCTTAGTATCCGGCGGGGGGGAGACCCAGTACTTC
CDR3: CASSLVSGGGETQYF

size: NA
V: TRBV4-2
J: TRBJ2-3
D: TRBD1
DNA: TGTGCCAGCAGCCAAGAGAGACAGGGGGCTCAAAGCACAGATACGCAGTATTTT
CDR3: CASSQERQGAQSTDTQYF

size: NA
V: TRBV6-4
J: TRBJ2-1
D: TRBD1
DNA: TGTGCCAGCAGAAGACAGGGGGCCGATGAGCAGTTCTTC
CDR3: CASRRQGADEQFF

size: NA
V: TRBV11-2
J: TRBJ1-4
D: NA
DNA: TGTGCCAGCAGCTTAATGGGAGGGACTGAAAAACTGTTTTTT
CDR3: CASSLMGGTEKLFF

size: NA
V: TRBV7-9
J: TRBJ2-4
D: TRBD2
DNA: TGTGCCAGCAGCAAACTAGCGGGAGACATCATTCAGTACTTC
CDR3: CASSKLAGDIIQYF